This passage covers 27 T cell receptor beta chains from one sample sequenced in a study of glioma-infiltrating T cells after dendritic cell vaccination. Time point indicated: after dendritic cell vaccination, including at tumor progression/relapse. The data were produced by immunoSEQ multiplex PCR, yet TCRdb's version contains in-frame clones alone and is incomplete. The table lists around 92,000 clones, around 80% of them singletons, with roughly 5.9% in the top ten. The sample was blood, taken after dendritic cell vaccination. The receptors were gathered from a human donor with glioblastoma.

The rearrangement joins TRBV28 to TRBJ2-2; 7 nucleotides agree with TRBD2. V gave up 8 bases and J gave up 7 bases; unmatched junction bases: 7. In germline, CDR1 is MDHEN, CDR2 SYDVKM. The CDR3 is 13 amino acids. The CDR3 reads CASRPGGIGELFF. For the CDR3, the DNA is TGTGCCAGCCGTCCCGGGGGGATCGGGGAGCTGTTTTTT.

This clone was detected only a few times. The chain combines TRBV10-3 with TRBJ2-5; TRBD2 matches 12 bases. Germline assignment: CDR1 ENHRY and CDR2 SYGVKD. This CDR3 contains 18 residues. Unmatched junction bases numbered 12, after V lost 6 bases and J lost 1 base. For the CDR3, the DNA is TGTGCCATCAGCGGTCTAGCGGGAGGGCCTCGGGTCCAAGAGACCCAGTACTTC. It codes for CAISGLAGGPRVQETQYF.

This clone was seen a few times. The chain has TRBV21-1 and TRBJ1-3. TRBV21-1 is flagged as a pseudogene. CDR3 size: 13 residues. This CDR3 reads CASLGGGGNTIYF. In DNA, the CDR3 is TGTGCCAGCCTGGGAGGGGGAGGAAACACCATATATTTT.

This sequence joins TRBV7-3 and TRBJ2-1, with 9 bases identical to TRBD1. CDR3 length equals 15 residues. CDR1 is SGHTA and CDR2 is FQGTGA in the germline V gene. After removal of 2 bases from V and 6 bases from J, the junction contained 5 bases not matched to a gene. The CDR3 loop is CASSLGTGWANEQFF. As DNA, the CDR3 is TGTGCCAGCAGCTTAGGGACAGGGTGGGCCAATGAGCAGTTCTTC.

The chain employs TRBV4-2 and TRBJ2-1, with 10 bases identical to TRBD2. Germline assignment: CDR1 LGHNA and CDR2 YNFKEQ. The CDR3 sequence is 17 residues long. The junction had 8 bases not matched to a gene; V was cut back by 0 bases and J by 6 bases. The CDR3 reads CASSQDFLAGDFNEQFF. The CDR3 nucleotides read TGTGCCAGCAGCCAAGATTTCCTAGCGGGAGACTTCAATGAGCAGTTCTTC.

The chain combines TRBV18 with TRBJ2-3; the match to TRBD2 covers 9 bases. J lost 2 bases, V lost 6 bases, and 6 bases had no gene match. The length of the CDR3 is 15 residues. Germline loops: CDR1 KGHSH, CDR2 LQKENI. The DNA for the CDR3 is TGTGCCAGCTCGCTATTAGCGGGGGACACAGATACGCAGTATTTT. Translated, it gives CASSLLAGDTDTQYF.

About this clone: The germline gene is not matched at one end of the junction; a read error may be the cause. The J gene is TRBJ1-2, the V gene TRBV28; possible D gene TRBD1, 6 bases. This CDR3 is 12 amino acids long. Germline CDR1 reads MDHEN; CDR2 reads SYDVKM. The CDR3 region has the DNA TGTGCCAGCAGGCTCTTAGGTGGGGGCGGCGCCTTC. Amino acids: CASRLLGGGGAF.

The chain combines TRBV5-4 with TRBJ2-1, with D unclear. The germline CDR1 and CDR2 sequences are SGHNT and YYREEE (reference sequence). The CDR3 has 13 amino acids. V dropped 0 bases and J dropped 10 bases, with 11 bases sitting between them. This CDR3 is CASSLAYGWEQFF. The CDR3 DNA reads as TGTGCCAGCAGCTTGGCCTACGGTTGGGAGCAGTTCTTC.

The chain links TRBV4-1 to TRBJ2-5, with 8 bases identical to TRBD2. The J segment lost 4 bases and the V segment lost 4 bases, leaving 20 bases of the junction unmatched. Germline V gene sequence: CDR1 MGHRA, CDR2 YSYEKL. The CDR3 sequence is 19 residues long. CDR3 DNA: TGCGCCAGCAGCCTACAAGTAGGGGGAATAGCGGGGTCTCGAGAGACCCAGTACTTC. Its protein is CASSLQVGGIAGSRETQYF.

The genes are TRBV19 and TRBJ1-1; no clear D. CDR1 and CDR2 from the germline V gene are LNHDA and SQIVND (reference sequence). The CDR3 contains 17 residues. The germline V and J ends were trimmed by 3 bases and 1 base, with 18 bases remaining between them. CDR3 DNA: TGTGCCAGTAGTATCGGGGAGACCCTCCTGGGGAACACTGAAGCTTTCTTT. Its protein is CASSIGETLLGNTEAFF.

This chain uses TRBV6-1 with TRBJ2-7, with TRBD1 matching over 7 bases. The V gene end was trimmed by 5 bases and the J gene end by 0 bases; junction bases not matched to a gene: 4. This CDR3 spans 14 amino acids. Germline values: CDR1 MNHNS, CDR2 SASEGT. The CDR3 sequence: CASSKDRFSYEQYF. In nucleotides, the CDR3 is TGTGCCAGCAGTAAGGACAGGTTCTCCTACGAGCAGTACTTC.

This CDR3 reads CASSLGGALGSGANVLTF. Here the CDR3 DNA reads TGCGCCAGCAGCTTGGGTGGGGCTTTGGGATCTGGGGCCAACGTCCTGACTTTC. The chain has TRBV5-1 and TRBJ2-6; D may be TRBD1 (5 bases). Germline V gene sequence: CDR1 SGHRS, CDR2 YFSETQ. V dropped 0 bases and J dropped 1 base, with 14 bases sitting between them. The CDR3 has 18 residues.

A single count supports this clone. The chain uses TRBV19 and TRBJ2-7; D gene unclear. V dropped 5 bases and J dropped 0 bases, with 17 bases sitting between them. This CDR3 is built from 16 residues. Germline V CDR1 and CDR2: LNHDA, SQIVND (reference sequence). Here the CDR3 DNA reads TGTGCCAGTAGTGGGTCCCCGTACGGAGCCTCCTACGAGCAGTACTTC. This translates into CASSGSPYGASYEQYF.

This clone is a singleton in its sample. The CDR3: CASSLWGETEAFF. The CDR3 nucleotides are TGTGCCAGCAGCTTATGGGGGGAGACTGAAGCTTTCTTT. The chain joins TRBV7-3 to TRBJ1-1, with a tentative D call TRBD1 (5 bases). V dropped 2 bases and J dropped 5 bases, with 9 bases sitting between them. There are 13 residues in the CDR3. Germline loops: CDR1 SGHTA, CDR2 FQGTGA.

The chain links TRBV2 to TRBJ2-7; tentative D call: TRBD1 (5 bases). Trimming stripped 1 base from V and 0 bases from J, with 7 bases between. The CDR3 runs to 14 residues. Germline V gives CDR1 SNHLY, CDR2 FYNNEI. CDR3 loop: CASSEGTFSYEQYF. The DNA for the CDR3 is TGTGCCAGCAGTGAAGGGACATTCTCCTACGAGCAGTACTTC. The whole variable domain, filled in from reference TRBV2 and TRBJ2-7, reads EPEVTQTPSHQVTQMGQEVILRCVPISNHLYFYWYRQILGQKVEFLVSFYNNEISEKSEIFDDQFSVERPDGSNFTLKIRSTKLEDSAMYFCASSEGTFSYEQYFGPGTRLTVT.

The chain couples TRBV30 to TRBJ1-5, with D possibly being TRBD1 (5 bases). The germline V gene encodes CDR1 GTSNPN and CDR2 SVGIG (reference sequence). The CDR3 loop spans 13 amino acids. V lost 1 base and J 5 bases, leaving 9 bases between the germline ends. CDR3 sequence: CAWSAQGDQPQHF. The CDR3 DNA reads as TGTGCCTGGAGTGCTCAGGGCGATCAGCCCCAGCATTTT.

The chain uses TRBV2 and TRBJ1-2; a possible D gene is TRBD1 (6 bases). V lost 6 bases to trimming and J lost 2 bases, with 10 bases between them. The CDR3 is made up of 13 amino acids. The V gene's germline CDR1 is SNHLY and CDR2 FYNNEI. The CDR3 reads CASRADSNYGYTF. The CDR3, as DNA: TGTGCCAGCAGGGCGGACAGCAACTATGGCTACACCTTC.

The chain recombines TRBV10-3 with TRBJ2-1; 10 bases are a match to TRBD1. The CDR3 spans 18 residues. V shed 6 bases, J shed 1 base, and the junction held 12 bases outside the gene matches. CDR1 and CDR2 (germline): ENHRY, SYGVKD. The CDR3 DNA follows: TGTGCCATCAGAGTTACCCTGGGACAGGGGATTTCCTACAATGAGCAGTTCTTC. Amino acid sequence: CAIRVTLGQGISYNEQFF.

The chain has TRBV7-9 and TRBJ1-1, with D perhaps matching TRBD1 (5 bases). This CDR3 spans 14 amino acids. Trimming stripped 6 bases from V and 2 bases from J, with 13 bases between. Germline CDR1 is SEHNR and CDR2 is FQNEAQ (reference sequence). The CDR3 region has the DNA TGTGCCAGCAGGATAGGGGAAGACAACACTGAAGCTTTCTTT. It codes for CASRIGEDNTEAFF.

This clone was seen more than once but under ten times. The DNA for the CDR3 is TGTGCCAGCAGCCTTCCGGGACTAGCGGGTTACGAGCAGTACTTC. Residues: CASSLPGLAGYEQYF. This chain connects TRBV21-1 to TRBJ2-7; the D segment call TRBD2 is taken from the table without a DNA check. TRBV21-1 is listed as a pseudogene. The CDR3 is 15 residues long.

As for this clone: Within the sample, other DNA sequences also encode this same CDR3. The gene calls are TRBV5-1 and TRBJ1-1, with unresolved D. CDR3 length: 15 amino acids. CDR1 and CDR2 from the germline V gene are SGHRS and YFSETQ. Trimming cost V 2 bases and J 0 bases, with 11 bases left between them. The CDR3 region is CASSFLGAMNTEAFF. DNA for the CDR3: TGCGCCAGCAGCTTTCTGGGAGCTATGAACACTGAAGCTTTCTTT.

The CDR3: CASSLFETQYF. CDR3 nucleotides: TGTGCCAGCAGCCTTTTCGAGACCCAGTACTTC. The chain employs TRBV11-2 and TRBJ2-5; no reliable D call. Germline V gives CDR1 SGHAT, CDR2 FQNNGV. This CDR3 has 11 residues. Trimming removed 5 bases from V and 5 bases from J, with 6 bases in between.

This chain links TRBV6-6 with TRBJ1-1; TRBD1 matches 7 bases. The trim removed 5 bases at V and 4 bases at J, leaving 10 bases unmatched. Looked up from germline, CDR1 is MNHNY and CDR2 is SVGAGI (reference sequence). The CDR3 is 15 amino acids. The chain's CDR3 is CASSKHNRGPTEAFF. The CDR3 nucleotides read TGTGCCAGCAGTAAGCACAACAGGGGTCCCACTGAAGCTTTCTTT.

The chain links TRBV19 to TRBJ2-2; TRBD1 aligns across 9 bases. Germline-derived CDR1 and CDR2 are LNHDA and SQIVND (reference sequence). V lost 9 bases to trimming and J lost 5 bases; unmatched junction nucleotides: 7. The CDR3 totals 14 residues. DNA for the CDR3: TGTGCCAGCCGCGACAGGGGGATTACCGGGGAGCTGTTTTTT. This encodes CASRDRGITGELFF.

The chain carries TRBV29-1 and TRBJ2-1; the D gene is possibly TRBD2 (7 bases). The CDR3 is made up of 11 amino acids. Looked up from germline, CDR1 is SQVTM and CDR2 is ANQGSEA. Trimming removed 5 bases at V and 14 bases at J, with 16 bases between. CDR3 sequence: CSVWEGEKKFF. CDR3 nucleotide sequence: TGCAGCGTTTGGGAGGGGGAAAAGAAGTTCTTC.

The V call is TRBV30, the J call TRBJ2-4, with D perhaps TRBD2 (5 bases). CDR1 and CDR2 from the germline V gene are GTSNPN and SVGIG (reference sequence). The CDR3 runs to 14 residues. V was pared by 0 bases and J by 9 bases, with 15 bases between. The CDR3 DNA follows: TGTGCCTGGAGTGTACGGCGAGGGTGGGGCATTCAGTACTTC. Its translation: CAWSVRRGWGIQYF. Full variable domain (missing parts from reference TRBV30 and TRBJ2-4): SQTIHQWPATLVQPVGSPLSLECTVEGTSNPNLYWYRQAAGRGLQLLFYSVGIGQISSEVPQNLSASRPQDRQFILSSKKLLLSDSGFYLCAWSVRRGWGIQYFGAGTRLSVL.

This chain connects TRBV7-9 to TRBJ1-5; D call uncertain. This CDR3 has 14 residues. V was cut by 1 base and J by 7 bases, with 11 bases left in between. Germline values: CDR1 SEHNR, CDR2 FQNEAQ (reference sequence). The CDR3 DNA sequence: TGTGCCAGCAGCTTAGGACAACCTGGCCAGCCCCAGCATTTT. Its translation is CASSLGQPGQPQHF.